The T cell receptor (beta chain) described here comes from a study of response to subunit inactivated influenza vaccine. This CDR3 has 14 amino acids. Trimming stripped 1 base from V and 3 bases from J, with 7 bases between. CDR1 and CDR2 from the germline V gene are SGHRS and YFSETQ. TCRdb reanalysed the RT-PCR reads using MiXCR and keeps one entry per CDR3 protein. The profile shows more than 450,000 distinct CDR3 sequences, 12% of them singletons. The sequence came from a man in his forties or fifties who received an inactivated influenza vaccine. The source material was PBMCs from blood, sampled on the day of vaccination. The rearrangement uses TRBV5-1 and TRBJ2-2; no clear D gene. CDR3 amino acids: CASSLLVDTGELFF. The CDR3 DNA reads TGCGCCAGCAGCTTGCTAGTTGACACCGGGGAGCTGTTTTTT.